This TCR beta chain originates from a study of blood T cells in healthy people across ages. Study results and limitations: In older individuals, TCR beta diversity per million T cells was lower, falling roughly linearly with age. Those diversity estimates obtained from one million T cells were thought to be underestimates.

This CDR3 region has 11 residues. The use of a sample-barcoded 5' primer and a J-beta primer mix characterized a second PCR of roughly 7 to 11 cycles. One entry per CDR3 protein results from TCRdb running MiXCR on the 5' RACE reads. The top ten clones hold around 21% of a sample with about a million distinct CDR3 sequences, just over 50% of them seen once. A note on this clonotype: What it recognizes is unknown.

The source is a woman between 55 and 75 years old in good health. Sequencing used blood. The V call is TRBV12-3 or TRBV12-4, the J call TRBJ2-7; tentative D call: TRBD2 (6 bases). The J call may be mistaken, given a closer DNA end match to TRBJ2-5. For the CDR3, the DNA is TGTGCCAGCAACGCGGGACAGACCCAGTACTTC. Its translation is CASNAGQTQYF.